What follows describes a single T cell receptor (beta chain). Its antigen is unknown. Germline V gene sequence: CDR1 MNHEY, CDR2 SMNVEV (reference sequence). The length of the CDR3 is 16 residues. Trimming took 6 bases from V and 6 from J, leaving 23 bases between them. TCRdb's copy holds only in-frame clones and misses some; the assay was immunoSEQ multiplex PCR. The sample lists tens of thousands of clones; about 88% were seen once. The data originate from a study of OX40 agonist ivuxolimab in advanced cancers. Study-level information: Patients were given ivuxolimab, an antibody that agonizes OX40 (CD134).

Overall study findings and caveats: People who partly responded at 0.1-3.0 mg/kg had some of the least clonal expansion seen.

This specimen consisted of CD4+ or CD8+ T cells sorted from blood, obtained in a trial of the OX40 agonist ivuxolimab. The origin of this receptor is an adult with an advanced solid tumor such as melanoma, head and neck, liver or kidney cancer. V is TRBV27 and J is TRBJ1-1; tentative D call: TRBD1 (6 bases). CDR3 coding DNA: TGTGCCAGCAGCCCATCCGCCCTGGACAGCGGATCTGAAGCTTTCTTT. It is translated as CASSPSALDSGSEAFF.